The 23 T cell receptor beta chains presented below share a single source sample, sequenced in a study of blood T cells in healthy people across ages. Using a J-beta primer mix together with a sample-barcoded 5' primer, a second PCR was run for about 6 to 11 cycles. TCRdb itself ran the 5' RACE reads through MiXCR, one entry per CDR3 protein. The table records hundreds of thousands of distinct CDR3 sequences, roughly 31% of them present only once. The sequenced sample consisted of blood. These receptors came from an elderly woman in good health.

This chain joins TRBV6-2 or TRBV6-3 and TRBJ1-1; no clear D. The CDR3 totals 12 residues. Looked up from germline, CDR1 is MNHEY and CDR2 is SVGEGT. With 0 bases removed from V and 12 bases from J, the gap between germline ends came to 11 bases. The CDR3 bases are TGTGCCAGCAGTTACTCTGCGCACTCCTCTTTCTTT. It encodes CASSYSAHSSFF.

At least ten counts were recorded for this clonotype. The chain recombines TRBV6-5 with TRBJ1-1; D possibly corresponds to TRBD1 (6 bases). This CDR3 has 13 residues. Deletions cut 6 bases from V and 4 bases from J, with 12 bases between. The germline CDR1 and CDR2 sequences are MNHEY and SVGAGI. CDR3 nucleotide sequence: TGTGCCAGCAGACGGGGGGGGCTCACTGAAGCTTTCTTT. Encoded protein: CASRRGGLTEAFF.

This clonotype was seen repeatedly, ten times or more. One base away lies a much larger clone, so this may be a sequencing read error. The CDR3 sequence: CASSQEQGWGGLYNEQYF. The CDR3, as DNA: TGTGCCAGCAGCCAAGAACAGGGCTGGGGGGGCCTTTACAATGAGCAGTACTTC. The chain joins TRBV5-6 to TRBJ2-7; maybe TRBD2 (7 bases). Per germline, CDR1 SGHDT and CDR2 YYEEEE. Trimming cost V 4 bases and J 7 bases, with 30 bases left between them. The CDR3 length is 18 residues.

At least ten counts were recorded for this clonotype. The chain joins TRBV29-1 to TRBJ2-3; D is unresolved. Germline values: CDR1 SQVTM, CDR2 ANQGSEA. The CDR3 contains 12 residues. With 3 bases removed from V and 6 bases from J, the gap between germline ends came to 10 bases. CDR3 sequence (DNA): TGCAGCGTTGATTCTTCCGGGGATACGCAGTATTTT. It specifies CSVDSSGDTQYF.

CDR3 bases: TGCGCCAGCAGCCCGACCCCAGGGGGAGCTAATGAAAAACTGTTTTTT. It translates to CASSPTPGGANEKLFF. V is TRBV5-1 and J is TRBJ1-4; 7 nucleotides match TRBD1. In germline, CDR1 is SGHRS, CDR2 YFSETQ. With 4 bases clipped from V and 3 bases from J, the junction kept 9 bases outside the gene matches. This CDR3 contains 16 residues.

Of note for this clonotype: This may be a read error: a much more frequent sequence differs by one nucleotide. This rearrangement joins TRBV10-3 to TRBJ2-3; D is perhaps TRBD2 (6 bases). V dropped 4 bases and J dropped 5 bases, with 13 bases sitting between them. The germline V gene has CDR1 ENHRY and CDR2 SYGVKD. The CDR3 has 14 amino acids. The CDR3 loop is CAISASEAGDTQYF. In DNA form, the CDR3 reads TGTGCCATCAGTGCTAGCGAGGCAGGAGATACGCAGTATTTT.

This clonotype occurred a few times. This may arise from a read error, as a much more abundant clone is one base away. J is TRBJ2-5 and V is TRBV2; D gene uncertain. The CDR3 is made up of 11 amino acids. Germline CDR1 reads SNHLY; CDR2 reads FYNNEI. CDR3 amino acids: CAGSDDGLQYF. The CDR3 DNA reads TGTGCCGGCAGTGATGACGGGCTCCAGTACTTC.

Points on this clonotype: Given a much more abundant clone one base away, this may be a read error. The chain couples TRBV30 to TRBJ1-2; 9 nucleotides align to TRBD1. CDR1 is GTSNPN and CDR2 is SVGIG in the germline V gene (reference sequence). CDR3 length: 14 amino acids. V lost 1 base and J lost 7; bases outside the gene matches: 7. CDR3 nucleotide sequence: TGTGCCTGGAGTGGTCACAGGGGGCATGGTGGCTACACCTTC. Amino acid sequence: CAWSGHRGHGGYTF.

This rearrangement joins TRBV7-9 to TRBJ1-3, with 7 bases lining up with TRBD1. The CDR3 spans 15 residues. Unmatched junction bases numbered 8, after V lost 5 bases and J lost 4 bases. CDR1 SEHNR and CDR2 FQNEAQ come from the germline V gene (reference sequence). CDR3 sequence: CASSEPQGSGNTIYF. Here the CDR3 DNA reads TGTGCCAGCAGCGAACCACAGGGGTCCGGAAACACCATATATTTT.

This clonotype was counted at least ten times. The V gene is TRBV6-6, the J gene TRBJ2-1; D is ambiguous. The CDR3 extends over 13 amino acids. Germline lookup yields CDR1 MNHNY and CDR2 SVGAGI (reference sequence). Trimming removed 7 bases from V and 5 bases from J, with 12 bases in between. The CDR3: CASTSRADNEQFF. In DNA form, the CDR3 reads TGTGCCAGCACTTCCCGGGCGGACAATGAGCAGTTCTTC.

This clonotype came up once. This may be a read error: a much more frequent sequence differs by one nucleotide. The rearrangement joins TRBV25-1 to TRBJ1-4; D is possibly TRBD1 (5 bases). Germline CDR1 MGHDK, CDR2 SYGVNS. CDR3 length equals 13 residues. Written as DNA, the CDR3 is TGTGCCGGCAGTGAATATGGGGGAGAAAAACTGTTTTTT. It is translated as CAGSEYGGEKLFF.

As to this clonotype: With a much larger clone just one base away, this may be a read error. The chain has TRBV5-1 and TRBJ2-1; 10 nucleotides match TRBD2. The V gene end was trimmed by 0 bases and the J gene end by 13 bases; junction bases not matched to a gene: 10. Germline CDR1 SGHRS, CDR2 YFSETQ. The CDR3 extends over 15 amino acids. The chain's CDR3 is CASSLGPSGGETQFF. The CDR3 nucleotides read TGCGCCAGCAGCTTGGGCCCTAGCGGGGGAGAGACCCAGTTCTTC. The whole variable domain, filled in from reference TRBV5-1 and TRBJ2-1, reads KAGVTQTPRYLIKTRGQQVTLSCSPISGHRSVSWYQQTPGQGLQFLFEYFSETQRNKGNFPGRFSGRQFSNSRSEMNVSTLELGDSALYLCASSLGPSGGETQFFGPGTRLTVL.

This clonotype occurred many times. The chain combines TRBV15 with TRBJ1-5; 7 bases match TRBD1. The CDR3 is made up of 13 amino acids. V gave up 9 bases and J gave up 0 bases; unmatched junction bases: 2. Germline loops: CDR1 LNHNV, CDR2 YYDKDF (reference sequence). The CDR3 is CATDRDSNQPQHF. As DNA, the CDR3 is TGTGCCACTGACAGGGATAGCAATCAGCCCCAGCATTTT.

The V gene is TRBV29-1, the J gene TRBJ2-1; tentative D call: TRBD1 (5 bases). The germline V gene encodes CDR1 SQVTM and CDR2 ANQGSEA. V was trimmed by 4 bases and J by 1 base, leaving 23 bases between them. The CDR3 totals 18 residues. Here the CDR3 reads CSVAGSVRAFKSYNEQFF. The CDR3 nucleotides read TGCAGCGTTGCAGGCTCCGTCAGGGCTTTTAAATCCTACAATGAGCAGTTCTTC.

This chain connects TRBV7-6 to TRBJ2-2; either TRBD1 or TRBD2 may supply D (5 bases each). Germline CDR1 and CDR2: SGHVS and FNYEAQ. This CDR3 is 15 amino acids long. The V end was cut by 5 bases, the J end by 5 bases, with 15 bases between. CDR3 in DNA: TGTGCCAGCAGCACAACCGGGACCCAAACCGGGGAGCTGTTTTTT. Translated, it gives CASSTTGTQTGELFF.

The CDR3 coding sequence is TGCGCCAGCAGCTTGGCCGGGGGACTAGCGGGGAACGATGAGCAGTACTTC. Translation gives CASSLAGGLAGNDEQYF. This chain uses TRBV5-1 with TRBJ2-7; 13 bases agree with TRBD2. This CDR3 region has 17 residues. V lost 0 bases to trimming and J lost 7 bases; unmatched junction nucleotides: 10. The germline V gene encodes CDR1 SGHRS and CDR2 YFSETQ.

For this clonotype: This clone may be a read error of a much larger clone one base away. The J gene is TRBJ1-1, the V gene TRBV5-1; D is unresolved. This CDR3 contains 15 residues. With 3 bases removed from V and 1 base from J, the gap between germline ends came to 13 bases. The germline V gene encodes CDR1 SGHRS and CDR2 YFSETQ. The CDR3 is CASSWRVSANTEAFF. DNA for the CDR3: TGCGCCAGCAGCTGGAGGGTTTCGGCGAACACTGAAGCTTTCTTT.

Note on this clonotype: The junction departs from germline at one end; a sequencing error may be responsible. V is TRBV7-2 and J is TRBJ2-3, with D perhaps matching TRBD2 (6 bases). Germline CDR1 SGHTA, CDR2 FQGNSA. CDR3 length: 14 amino acids. The CDR3 DNA is TGTGCCGGCAGGCGGGACTCCGGGGCAGATACGCGGTATTTT. Protein: CAGRRDSGADTRYF.

Details on this clonotype: It may be a read error: a sequence one base away is much more abundant. This sequence joins TRBV3-1 and TRBJ2-1; D unresolved. Germline loops: CDR1 LGHDT, CDR2 YNNKEL (reference sequence). Trimming left V 0 bases short and J 5 bases short, with 11 bases between. The CDR3 has 15 amino acids. For the CDR3, the DNA is TGTGCCAGCAGCCAAGAGCCGGATTTCCACAATGAGCAGTTCTTC. It yields the protein CASSQEPDFHNEQFF.

There are many counts of this clonotype. The chain employs TRBV6-5 and TRBJ1-5, with D hard to call. The V end lost 0 bases, the J end lost 7 bases, and 7 bases lay between the germline ends. Germline CDR1 and CDR2: MNHEY and SVGAGI. This CDR3 has 13 residues. The CDR3 region is CASSYSARQPQHF. In DNA, the CDR3 is TGTGCCAGCAGTTACTCCGCCCGGCAGCCCCAGCATTTT.

The chain links TRBV20-1 to TRBJ2-1, with D unclear. The CDR3 is made up of 14 amino acids. Trimming took 1 base from V and 4 from J, leaving 11 bases between them. Looked up from germline, CDR1 is DFQATT and CDR2 is SNEGSKA (reference sequence). In DNA form, the CDR3 reads TGCAGTGCTAGAGGGCGGAACCAGTACAATGAGCAGTTCTTC. Residues: CSARGRNQYNEQFF.

The CDR3 DNA is TGTGCCAGCAGCCAACTAGCGGACTCCGCAGATACGCAGTATTTT. It encodes CASSQLADSADTQYF. The chain is built from TRBV14 and TRBJ2-3; 7 nucleotides agree with TRBD2. The CDR3 extends over 15 amino acids. V shed 2 bases and J 4 bases; nucleotides not matched to a gene: 6. Germline CDR1 reads SGHDN; CDR2 reads FVKESK. Using reference TRBV14 and TRBJ2-3 for the parts outside the CDR3, the full variable domain is EAGVTQFPSHSVIEKGQTVTLRCDPISGHDNLYWYRRVMGKEIKFLLHFVKESKQDESGMPNNRFLAERTGGTYSTLKVQPAELEDSGVYFCASSQLADSADTQYFGPGTRLTVL.

The V and J genes are TRBV2 and TRBJ2-3; D unresolved. The V end lost 3 bases, the J end lost 5 bases, and 9 bases lay between the germline ends. The V gene's germline CDR1 is SNHLY and CDR2 FYNNEI. There are 13 residues in the CDR3. The CDR3 nucleotides are TGTGCCAGCAGTGACGACCACAAAGATACGCAGTATTTT. Its translation is CASSDDHKDTQYF.